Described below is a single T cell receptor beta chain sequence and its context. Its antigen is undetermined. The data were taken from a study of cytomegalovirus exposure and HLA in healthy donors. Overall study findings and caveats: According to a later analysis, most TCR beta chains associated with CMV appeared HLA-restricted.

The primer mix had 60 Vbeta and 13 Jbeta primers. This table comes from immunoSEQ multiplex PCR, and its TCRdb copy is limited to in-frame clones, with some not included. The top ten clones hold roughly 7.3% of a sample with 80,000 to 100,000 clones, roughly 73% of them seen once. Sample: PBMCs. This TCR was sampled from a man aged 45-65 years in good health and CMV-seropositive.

CDR3 sequence (DNA): TGCGCCAGCAGGGGTGGACAGGGAACTCAGCCCCAGCATTTT. Amino acids: CASRGGQGTQPQHF. The chain couples TRBV10-2 to TRBJ1-5; 8 bases are a match to TRBD1. This CDR3 spans 14 amino acids. J lost 6 bases, V lost 6 bases, and 7 bases had no gene match. Looked up from germline, CDR1 is WSHSY and CDR2 is SAAADI.